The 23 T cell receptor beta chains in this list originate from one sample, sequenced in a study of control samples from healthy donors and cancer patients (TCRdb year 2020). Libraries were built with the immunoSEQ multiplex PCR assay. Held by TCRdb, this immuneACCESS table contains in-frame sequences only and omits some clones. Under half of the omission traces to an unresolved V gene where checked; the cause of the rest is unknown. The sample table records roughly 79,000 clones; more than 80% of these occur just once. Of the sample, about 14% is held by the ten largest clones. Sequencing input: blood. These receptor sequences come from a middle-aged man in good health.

The CDR3 DNA is TGTGCCAGCAGCCCGAGGACTACCTCGGAGGCCCAGTACTTC. Translated, it gives CASSPRTTSEAQYF. The chain combines TRBV11-3 with TRBJ2-5, with D possibly being TRBD2 (6 bases). Trimming took 5 bases from V and 9 from J, leaving 19 bases between them. From germline, CDR1 is SGHNT and CDR2 YENEEA. The CDR3 totals 14 residues.

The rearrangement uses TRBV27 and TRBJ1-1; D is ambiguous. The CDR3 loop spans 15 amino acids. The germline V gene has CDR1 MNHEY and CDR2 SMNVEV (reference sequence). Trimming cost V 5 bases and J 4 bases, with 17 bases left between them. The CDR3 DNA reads TGTGCCAGCAGTCCCCCCCCGGGATGGGGCACTGAAGCTTTCTTT. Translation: CASSPPPGWGTEAFF.

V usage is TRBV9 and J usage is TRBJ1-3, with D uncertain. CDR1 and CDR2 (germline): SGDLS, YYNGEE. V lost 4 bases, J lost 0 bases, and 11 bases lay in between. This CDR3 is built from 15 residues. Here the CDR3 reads CASSTDGSSGNTIYF. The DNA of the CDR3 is TGTGCCAGCAGCACAGACGGGAGCTCTGGAAACACCATATATTTT.

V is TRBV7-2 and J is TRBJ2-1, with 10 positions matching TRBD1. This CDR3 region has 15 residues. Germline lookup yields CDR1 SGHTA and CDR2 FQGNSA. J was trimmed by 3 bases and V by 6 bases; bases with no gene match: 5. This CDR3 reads CASRPTGGLYNEQFF. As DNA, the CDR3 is TGTGCCAGCAGGCCGACAGGGGGCCTCTACAATGAGCAGTTCTTC.

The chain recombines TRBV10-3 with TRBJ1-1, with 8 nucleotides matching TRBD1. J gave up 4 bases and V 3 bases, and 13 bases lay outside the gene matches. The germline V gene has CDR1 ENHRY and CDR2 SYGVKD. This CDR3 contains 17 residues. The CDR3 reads CAISDDEARTGRTEAFF. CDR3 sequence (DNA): TGTGCCATCAGTGATGATGAGGCCCGGACAGGGCGCACTGAAGCTTTCTTT.

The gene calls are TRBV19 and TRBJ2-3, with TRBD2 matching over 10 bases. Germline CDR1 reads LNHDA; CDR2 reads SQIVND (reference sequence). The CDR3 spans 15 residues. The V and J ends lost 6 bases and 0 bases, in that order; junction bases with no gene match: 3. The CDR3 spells CASRLAGRSTDTQYF. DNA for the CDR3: TGTGCCAGTAGACTAGCGGGACGTAGCACAGATACGCAGTATTTT.

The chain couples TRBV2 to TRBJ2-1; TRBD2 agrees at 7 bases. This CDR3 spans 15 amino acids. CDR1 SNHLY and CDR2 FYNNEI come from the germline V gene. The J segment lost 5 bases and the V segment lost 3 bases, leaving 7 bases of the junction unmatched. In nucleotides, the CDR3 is TGTGCCAGCAGTGATTGGCTAGCGGACAACAATGAGCAGTTCTTC. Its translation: CASSDWLADNNEQFF.

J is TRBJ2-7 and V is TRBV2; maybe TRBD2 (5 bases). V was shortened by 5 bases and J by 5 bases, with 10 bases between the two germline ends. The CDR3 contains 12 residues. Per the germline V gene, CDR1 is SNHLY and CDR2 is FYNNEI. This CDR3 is CASSIGIHEQYF. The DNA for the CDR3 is TGTGCCAGCAGTATCGGGATCCACGAGCAGTACTTC. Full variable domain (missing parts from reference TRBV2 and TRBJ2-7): EPEVTQTPSHQVTQMGQEVILRCVPISNHLYFYWYRQILGQKVEFLVSFYNNEISEKSEIFDDQFSVERPDGSNFTLKIRSTKLEDSAMYFCASSIGIHEQYFGPGTRLTVT.

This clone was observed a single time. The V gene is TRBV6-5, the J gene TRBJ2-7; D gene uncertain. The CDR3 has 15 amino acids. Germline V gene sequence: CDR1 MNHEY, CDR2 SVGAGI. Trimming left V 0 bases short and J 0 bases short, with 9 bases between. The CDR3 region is CASSYSSRSSYEQYF. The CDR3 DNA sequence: TGTGCCAGCAGTTACTCGAGTAGGAGCTCCTACGAGCAGTACTTC.

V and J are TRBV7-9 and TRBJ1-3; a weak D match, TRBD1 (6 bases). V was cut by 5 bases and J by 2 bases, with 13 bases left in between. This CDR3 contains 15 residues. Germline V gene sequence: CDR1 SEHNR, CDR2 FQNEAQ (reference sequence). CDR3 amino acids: CASSRTQGAGNTIYF. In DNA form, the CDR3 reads TGTGCCAGCAGCCGAACACAGGGAGCTGGAAACACCATATATTTT.

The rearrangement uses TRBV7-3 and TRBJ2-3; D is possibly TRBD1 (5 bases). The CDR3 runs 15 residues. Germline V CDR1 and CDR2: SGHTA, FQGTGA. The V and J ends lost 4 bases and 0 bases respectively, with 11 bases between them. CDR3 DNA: TGTGCCAGCAGCTCCGGCCAGGGAAGCACAGATACGCAGTATTTT. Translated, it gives CASSSGQGSTDTQYF.

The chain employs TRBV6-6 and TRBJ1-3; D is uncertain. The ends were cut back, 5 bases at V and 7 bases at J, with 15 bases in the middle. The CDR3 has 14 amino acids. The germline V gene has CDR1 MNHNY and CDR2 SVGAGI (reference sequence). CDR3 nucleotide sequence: TGTGCCAGCAGTCGCTCGGACTCGGTTAACACCATATATTTT. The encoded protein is CASSRSDSVNTIYF.

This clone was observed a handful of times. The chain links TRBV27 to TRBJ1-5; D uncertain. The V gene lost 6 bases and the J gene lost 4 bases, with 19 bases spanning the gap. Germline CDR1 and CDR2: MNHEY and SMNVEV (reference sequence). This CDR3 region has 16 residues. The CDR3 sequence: CASSGLGGSPNQPQHF. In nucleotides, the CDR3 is TGTGCCAGCAGCGGACTTGGTGGTAGTCCGAATCAGCCCCAGCATTTT.

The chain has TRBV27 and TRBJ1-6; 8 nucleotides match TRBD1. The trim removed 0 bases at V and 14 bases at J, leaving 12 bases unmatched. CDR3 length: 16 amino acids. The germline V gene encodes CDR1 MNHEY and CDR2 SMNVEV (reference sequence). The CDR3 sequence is CASSLSWYRDRTTLHF. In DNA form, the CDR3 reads TGTGCCAGCAGTTTATCTTGGTACCGGGACAGGACGACCCTCCACTTT.

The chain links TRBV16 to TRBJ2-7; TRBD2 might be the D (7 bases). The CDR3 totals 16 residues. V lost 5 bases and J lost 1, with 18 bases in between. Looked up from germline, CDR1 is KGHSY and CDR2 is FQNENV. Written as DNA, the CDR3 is TGTGCCAGCAGCTCCCTAGGGGGGGAAGGATCCTACGAGCAGTACTTC. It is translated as CASSSLGGEGSYEQYF. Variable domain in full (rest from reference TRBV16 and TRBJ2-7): GEEVAQTPKHLVRGEGQKAKLYCAPIKGHSYVFWYQQVLKNEFKFLISFQNENVFDETGMPKERFSAKCLPNSPCSLEIQATKLEDSAVYFCASSSLGGEGSYEQYFGPGTRLTVT.

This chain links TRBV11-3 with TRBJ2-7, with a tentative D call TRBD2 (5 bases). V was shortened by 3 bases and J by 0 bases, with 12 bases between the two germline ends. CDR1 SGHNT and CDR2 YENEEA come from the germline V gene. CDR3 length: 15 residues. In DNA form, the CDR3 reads TGTGCCAGCAGCTTGAACGGAGGTCCCTCCTACGAGCAGTACTTC. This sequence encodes CASSLNGGPSYEQYF.

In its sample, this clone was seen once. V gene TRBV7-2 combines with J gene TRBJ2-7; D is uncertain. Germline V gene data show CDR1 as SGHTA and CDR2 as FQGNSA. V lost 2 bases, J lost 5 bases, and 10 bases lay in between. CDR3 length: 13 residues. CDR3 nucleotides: TGTGCCAGCAGCTTAAGTTTCGCGGACGAGCAGTACTTC. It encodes CASSLSFADEQYF.

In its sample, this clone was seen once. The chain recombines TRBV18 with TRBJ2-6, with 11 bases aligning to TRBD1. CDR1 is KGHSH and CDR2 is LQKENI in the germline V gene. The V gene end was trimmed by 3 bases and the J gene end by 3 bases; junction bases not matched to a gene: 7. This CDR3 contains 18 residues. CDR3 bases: TGTGCCAGCTCACCTAAAGGACAGGGGGCGCGTGGGGCCAACGTCCTGACTTTC. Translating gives CASSPKGQGARGANVLTF.

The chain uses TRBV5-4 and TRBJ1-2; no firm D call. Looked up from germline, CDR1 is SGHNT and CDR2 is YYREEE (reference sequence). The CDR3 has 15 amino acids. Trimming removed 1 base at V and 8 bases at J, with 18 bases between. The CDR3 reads CASSLPKGMSMGYTF. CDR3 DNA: TGTGCCAGCAGCTTGCCTAAGGGCATGTCGATGGGCTACACCTTC.

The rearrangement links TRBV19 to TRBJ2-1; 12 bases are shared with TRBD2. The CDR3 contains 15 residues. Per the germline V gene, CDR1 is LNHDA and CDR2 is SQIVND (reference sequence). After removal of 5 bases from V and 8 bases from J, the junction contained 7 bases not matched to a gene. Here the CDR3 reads CASSVTSGRLDEQFF. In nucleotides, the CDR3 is TGTGCCAGTAGTGTTACTAGCGGGAGGTTAGATGAGCAGTTCTTC.

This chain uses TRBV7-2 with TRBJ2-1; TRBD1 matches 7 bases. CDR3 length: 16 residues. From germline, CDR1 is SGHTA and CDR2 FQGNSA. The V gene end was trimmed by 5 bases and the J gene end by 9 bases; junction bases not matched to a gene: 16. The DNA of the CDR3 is TGTGCCAGCAGCCCCGGTCAGACAGGGCGGCGGCTTGAGCAGTTCTTC. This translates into CASSPGQTGRRLEQFF.

CDR3 protein: CASSLFESLAPDTQYF. DNA for the CDR3: TGTGCCAGCAGTTTATTTGAGTCCCTGGCCCCAGATACGCAGTATTTT. The rearrangement links TRBV28 to TRBJ2-3; D unresolved. This CDR3 has 16 amino acids. Trimming took off 1 base at V and 4 bases at J, with 15 bases between the two ends. Germline V gene lookup returns CDR1 MDHEN and CDR2 SYDVKM. Full variable domain (missing parts from reference TRBV28 and TRBJ2-3): DVKVTQSSRYLVKRTGEKVFLECVQDMDHENMFWYRQDPGLGLRLIYFSYDVKMKEKGDIPEGYSVSREKKERFSLILESASTNQTSMYLCASSLFESLAPDTQYFGPGTRLTVL.

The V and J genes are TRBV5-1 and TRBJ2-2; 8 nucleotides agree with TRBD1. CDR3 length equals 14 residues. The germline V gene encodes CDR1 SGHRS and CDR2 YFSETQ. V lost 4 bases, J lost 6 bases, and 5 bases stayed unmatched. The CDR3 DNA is TGCGCCAGCAGCGTATCACAGGGGGCCGGGGAGCTGTTTTTT. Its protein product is CASSVSQGAGELFF.